This note documents a single TCR beta chain sequence. Its specificity is not known. Those patients picked for sequencing had displayed CD8+CD57+ cell expansion on flow cytometry. With no exception, the patients had severe acquired aplastic anemia. Blood samples were obtained from patients who had received no prior therapy. The sample is drawn from a study of CD8+CD57+ T cells in acquired aplastic anemia. Study-level information: Sorting CD4+ and CD8+ cells gave DNA averaging around 3 ug.

Study results and limitations: The study identified about 30 CD8+ CDR3 sequences shared by patients and controls.

CDR3 and TCR beta VDJ profiling relied on genomic DNA as the template. TCRdb itself ran the reads through MiXCR, one entry per CDR3 protein. This sample has approximately 57,000 distinct CDR3 sequences, with 57% found just once. Sequenced: sorted CD4+, CD8+, or CD8+CD57+ T cells (not recorded which) from PBMCs. The TCR comes from a human donor with aplastic anemia.

CDR3 protein: CASQLGWGQPQHF. In nucleotides, the CDR3 is TGCGCCAGCCAGCTCGGTTGGGGTCAGCCCCAGCATTTT. The chain employs TRBV10-1 and TRBJ1-5, with D hard to call. Germline V CDR1 and CDR2: WNHNN, SYGVQD (reference sequence). The CDR3 has 13 residues. V dropped 8 bases and J dropped 6 bases, with 14 bases sitting between them.